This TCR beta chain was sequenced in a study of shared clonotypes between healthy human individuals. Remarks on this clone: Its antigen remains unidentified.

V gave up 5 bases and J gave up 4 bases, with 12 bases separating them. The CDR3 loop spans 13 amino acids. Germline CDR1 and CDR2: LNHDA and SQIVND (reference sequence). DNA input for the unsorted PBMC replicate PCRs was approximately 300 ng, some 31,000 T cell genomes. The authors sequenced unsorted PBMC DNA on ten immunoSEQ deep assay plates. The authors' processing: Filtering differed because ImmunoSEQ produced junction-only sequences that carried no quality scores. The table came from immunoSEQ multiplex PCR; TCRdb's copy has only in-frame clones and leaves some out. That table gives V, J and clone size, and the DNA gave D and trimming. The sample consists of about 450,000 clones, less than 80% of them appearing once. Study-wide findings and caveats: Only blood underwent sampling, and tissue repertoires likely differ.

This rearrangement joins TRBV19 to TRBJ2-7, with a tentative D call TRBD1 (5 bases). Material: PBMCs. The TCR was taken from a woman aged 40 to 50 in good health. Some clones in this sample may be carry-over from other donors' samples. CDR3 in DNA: TGTGCCAGTAGTGTCGCAGCAGGGTACGAGCAGTACTTC. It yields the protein CASSVAAGYEQYF. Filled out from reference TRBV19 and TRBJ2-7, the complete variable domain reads DGGITQSPKYLFRKEGQNVTLSCEQNLNHDAMYWYRQDPGQGLRLIYYSQIVNDFQKGDIAEGYSVSREKKESFPLTVTSAQKNPTAFYLCASSVAAGYEQYFGPGTRLTVT.